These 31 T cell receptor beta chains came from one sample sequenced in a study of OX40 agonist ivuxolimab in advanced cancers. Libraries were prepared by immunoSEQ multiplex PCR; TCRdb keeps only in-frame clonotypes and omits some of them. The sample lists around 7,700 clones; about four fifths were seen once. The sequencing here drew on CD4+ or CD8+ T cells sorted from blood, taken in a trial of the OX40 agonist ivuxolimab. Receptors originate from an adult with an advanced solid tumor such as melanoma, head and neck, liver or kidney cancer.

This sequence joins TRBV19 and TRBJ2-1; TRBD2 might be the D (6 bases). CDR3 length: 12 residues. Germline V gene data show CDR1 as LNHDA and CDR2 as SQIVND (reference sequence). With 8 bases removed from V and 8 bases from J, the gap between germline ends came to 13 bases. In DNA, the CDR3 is TGTGCCAGTCGGAGGGCCTCGGATGAGCAGTTCTTC. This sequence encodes CASRRASDEQFF.

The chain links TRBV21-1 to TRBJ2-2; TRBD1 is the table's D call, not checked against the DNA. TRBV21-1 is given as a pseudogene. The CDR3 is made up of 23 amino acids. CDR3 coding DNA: TGTGCCAGCAGCACCCAACGATTTGACGGAAAAACAGGGGGCATGAGGAACACCGGGGAGCTGTTTTTT. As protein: CASSTQRFDGKTGGMRNTGELFF.

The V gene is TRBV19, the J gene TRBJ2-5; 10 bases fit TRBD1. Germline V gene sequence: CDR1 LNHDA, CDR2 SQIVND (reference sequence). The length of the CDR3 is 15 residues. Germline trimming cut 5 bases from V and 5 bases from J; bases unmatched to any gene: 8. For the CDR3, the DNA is TGTGCCAGTAGTGCTGGGACAGGGGCTTGGGAGACCCAGTACTTC. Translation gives CASSAGTGAWETQYF. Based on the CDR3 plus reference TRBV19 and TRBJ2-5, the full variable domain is DGGITQSPKYLFRKEGQNVTLSCEQNLNHDAMYWYRQDPGQGLRLIYYSQIVNDFQKGDIAEGYSVSREKKESFPLTVTSAQKNPTAFYLCASSAGTGAWETQYFGPGTRLLVL.

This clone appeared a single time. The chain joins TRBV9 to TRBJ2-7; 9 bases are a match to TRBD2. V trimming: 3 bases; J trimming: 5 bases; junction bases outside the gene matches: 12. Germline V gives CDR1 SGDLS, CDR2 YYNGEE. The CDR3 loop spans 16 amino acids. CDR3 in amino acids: CASSGGLARLSHEQYF. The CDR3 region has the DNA TGTGCCAGCAGCGGAGGACTAGCGAGGCTATCCCACGAGCAGTACTTC. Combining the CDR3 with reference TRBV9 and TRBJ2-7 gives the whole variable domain DSGVTQTPKHLITATGQRVTLRCSPRSGDLSVYWYQQSLDQGLQFLIQYYNGEERAKGNILERFSAQQFPDLHSELNLSSLELGDSALYFCASSGGLARLSHEQYFGPGTRLTVT.

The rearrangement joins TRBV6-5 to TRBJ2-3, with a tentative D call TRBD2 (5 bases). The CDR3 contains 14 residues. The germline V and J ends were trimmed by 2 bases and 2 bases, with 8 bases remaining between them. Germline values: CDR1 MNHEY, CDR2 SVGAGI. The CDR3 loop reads CASSYGLATDTQYF. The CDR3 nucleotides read TGTGCCAGCAGTTACGGGCTAGCCACAGATACGCAGTATTTT.

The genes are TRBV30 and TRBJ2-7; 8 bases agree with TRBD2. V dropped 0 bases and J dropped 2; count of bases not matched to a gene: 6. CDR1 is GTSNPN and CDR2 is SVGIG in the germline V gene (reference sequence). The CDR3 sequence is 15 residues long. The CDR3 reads CAWSVFGTRPYEQYF. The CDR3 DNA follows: TGTGCCTGGAGTGTATTCGGGACTAGACCCTACGAGCAGTACTTC.

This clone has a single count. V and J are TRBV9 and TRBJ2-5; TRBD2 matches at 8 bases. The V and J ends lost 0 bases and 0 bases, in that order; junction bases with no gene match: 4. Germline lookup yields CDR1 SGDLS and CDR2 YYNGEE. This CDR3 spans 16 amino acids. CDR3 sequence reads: CASSVVAGRYQETQYF. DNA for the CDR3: TGTGCCAGCAGCGTAGTAGCGGGGAGGTACCAAGAGACCCAGTACTTC.

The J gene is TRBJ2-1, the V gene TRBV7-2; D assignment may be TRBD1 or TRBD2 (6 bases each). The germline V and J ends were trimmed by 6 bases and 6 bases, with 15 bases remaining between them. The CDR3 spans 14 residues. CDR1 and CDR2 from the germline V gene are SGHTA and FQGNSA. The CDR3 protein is CASSFWGAFNEQFF. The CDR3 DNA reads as TGTGCCAGCAGTTTTTGGGGGGCGTTCAATGAGCAGTTCTTC. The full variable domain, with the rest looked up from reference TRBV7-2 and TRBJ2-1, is GAGVSQSPSNKVTEKGKDVELRCDPISGHTALYWYRQSLGQGLEFLIYFQGNSAPDKSGLPSDRFSAERTGGSVSTLTIQRTQQEDSAVYLCASSFWGAFNEQFFGPGTRLTVL.

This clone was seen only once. The CDR3 nucleotides are TGTGCCAGCAGCCAAGATAGGGGACAGTTCAACTATGGCTACACCTTC. It codes for CASSQDRGQFNYGYTF. V gene TRBV14 combines with J gene TRBJ1-2, with 7 bases lining up with TRBD1. V lost 0 bases, J lost 2 bases, and 6 bases stayed unmatched. Germline V gene data show CDR1 as SGHDN and CDR2 as FVKESK. The CDR3 totals 16 residues. Complete variable domain (other parts from reference TRBV14 and TRBJ1-2): EAGVTQFPSHSVIEKGQTVTLRCDPISGHDNLYWYRRVMGKEIKFLLHFVKESKQDESGMPNNRFLAERTGGTYSTLKVQPAELEDSGVYFCASSQDRGQFNYGYTFGSGTRLTVV.

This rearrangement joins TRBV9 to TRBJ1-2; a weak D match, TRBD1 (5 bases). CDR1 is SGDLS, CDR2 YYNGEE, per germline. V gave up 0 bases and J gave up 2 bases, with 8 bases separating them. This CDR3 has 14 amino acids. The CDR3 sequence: CASSVEAGNYGYTF. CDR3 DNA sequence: TGTGCCAGCAGCGTAGAGGCAGGGAACTATGGCTACACCTTC. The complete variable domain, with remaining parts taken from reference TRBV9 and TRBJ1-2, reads DSGVTQTPKHLITATGQRVTLRCSPRSGDLSVYWYQQSLDQGLQFLIQYYNGEERAKGNILERFSAQQFPDLHSELNLSSLELGDSALYFCASSVEAGNYGYTFGSGTRLTVV.

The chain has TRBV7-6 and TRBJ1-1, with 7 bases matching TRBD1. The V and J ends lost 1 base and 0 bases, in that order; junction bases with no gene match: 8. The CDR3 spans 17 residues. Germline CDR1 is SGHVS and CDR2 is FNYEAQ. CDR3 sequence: CASSLGRGQGMNTEAFF. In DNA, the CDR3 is TGTGCCAGCAGCTTAGGGAGGGGGCAGGGGATGAACACTGAAGCTTTCTTT.

CDR3 nucleotides: TGTGCCAGCTCGACTAGCGGGAGAACAGATACGCAGTATTTT. Its protein product is CASSTSGRTDTQYF. The V and J genes are TRBV9 and TRBJ2-3, with 12 bases that match TRBD2. Trimming removed 7 bases from V and 3 bases from J; junction bases left unmatched: 3. The CDR3 contains 14 residues. Germline lookup yields CDR1 SGDLS and CDR2 YYNGEE.

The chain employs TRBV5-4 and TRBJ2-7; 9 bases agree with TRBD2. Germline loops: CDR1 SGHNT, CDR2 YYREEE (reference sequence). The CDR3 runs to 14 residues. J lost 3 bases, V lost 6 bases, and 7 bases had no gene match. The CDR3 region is CASTGLAGLYEQYF. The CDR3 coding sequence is TGTGCCAGCACCGGGCTAGCGGGACTCTACGAGCAGTACTTC. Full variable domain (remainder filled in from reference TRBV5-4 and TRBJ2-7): ETGVTQSPTHLIKTRGQQVTLRCSSQSGHNTVSWYQQALGQGPQFIFQYYREEENGRGNFPPRFSGLQFPNYSSELNVNALELDDSALYLCASTGLAGLYEQYFGPGTRLTVT.

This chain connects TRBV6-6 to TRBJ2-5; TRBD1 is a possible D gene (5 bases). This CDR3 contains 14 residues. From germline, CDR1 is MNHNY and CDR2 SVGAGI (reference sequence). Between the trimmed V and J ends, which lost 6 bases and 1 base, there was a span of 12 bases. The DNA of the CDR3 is TGTGCCAGCAGGCTGGACATTTCCCAAGAGACCCAGTACTTC. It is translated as CASRLDISQETQYF.

The CDR3, as DNA: TGTGCCAGCAGCTTAGGGGGGGGGCTTGACGAGCAGTACTTC. Translation gives CASSLGGGLDEQYF. The chain joins TRBV7-6 to TRBJ2-7; D is possibly TRBD2 (7 bases). The V gene's germline CDR1 is SGHVS and CDR2 FNYEAQ. This CDR3 region has 14 residues. Trimming removed 1 base from V and 5 bases from J, with 12 bases in between.

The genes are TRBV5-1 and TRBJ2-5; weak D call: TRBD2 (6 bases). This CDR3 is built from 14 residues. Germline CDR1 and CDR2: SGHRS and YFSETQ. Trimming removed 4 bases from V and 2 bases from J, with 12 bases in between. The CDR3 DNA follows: TGCGCCAGCAGCCCCCTTGGGGGGCAAGAGACCCAGTACTTC. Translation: CASSPLGGQETQYF.

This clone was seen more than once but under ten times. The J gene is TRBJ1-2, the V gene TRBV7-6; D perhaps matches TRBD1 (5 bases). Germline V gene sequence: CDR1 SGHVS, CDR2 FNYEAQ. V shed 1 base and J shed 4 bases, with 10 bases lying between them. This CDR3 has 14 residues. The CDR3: CASSLVGEGYGYTF. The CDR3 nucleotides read TGTGCCAGCAGCTTAGTGGGGGAAGGCTATGGCTACACCTTC.

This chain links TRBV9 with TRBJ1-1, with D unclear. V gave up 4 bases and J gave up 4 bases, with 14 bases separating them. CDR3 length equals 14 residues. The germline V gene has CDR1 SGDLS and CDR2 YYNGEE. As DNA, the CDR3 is TGTGCCAGCAGCCCCCCTTCGGGGAGCACTGAAGCTTTCTTT. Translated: CASSPPSGSTEAFF. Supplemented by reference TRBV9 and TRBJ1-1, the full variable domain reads DSGVTQTPKHLITATGQRVTLRCSPRSGDLSVYWYQQSLDQGLQFLIQYYNGEERAKGNILERFSAQQFPDLHSELNLSSLELGDSALYFCASSPPSGSTEAFFGQGTRLTVV.

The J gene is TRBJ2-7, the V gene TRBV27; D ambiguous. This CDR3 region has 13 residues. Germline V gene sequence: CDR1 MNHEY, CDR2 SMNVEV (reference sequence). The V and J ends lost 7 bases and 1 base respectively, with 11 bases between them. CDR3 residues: CASKVGQSYEQYF. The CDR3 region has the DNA TGTGCCAGCAAGGTAGGCCAGTCCTACGAGCAGTACTTC.

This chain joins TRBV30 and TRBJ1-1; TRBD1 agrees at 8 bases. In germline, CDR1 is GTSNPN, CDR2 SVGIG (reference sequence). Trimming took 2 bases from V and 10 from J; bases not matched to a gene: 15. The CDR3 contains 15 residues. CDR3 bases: TGTGCCTGGAGTTTGGACAGGGAGCCAACCGGGGGAGCTTTCTTT. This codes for CAWSLDREPTGGAFF.

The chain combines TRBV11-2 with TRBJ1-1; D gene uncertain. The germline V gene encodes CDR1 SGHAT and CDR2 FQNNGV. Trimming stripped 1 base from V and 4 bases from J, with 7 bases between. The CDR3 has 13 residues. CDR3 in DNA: TGTGCCAGCAGCTTAGGGGCAGGCACTGAAGCTTTCTTT. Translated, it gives CASSLGAGTEAFF.

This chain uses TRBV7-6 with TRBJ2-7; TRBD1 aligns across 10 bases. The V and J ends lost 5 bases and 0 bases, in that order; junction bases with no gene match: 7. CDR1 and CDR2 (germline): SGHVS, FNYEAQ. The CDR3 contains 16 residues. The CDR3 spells CASSPGTGEGSYEQYF. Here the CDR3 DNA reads TGTGCCAGCAGCCCAGGGACAGGGGAGGGCTCCTACGAGCAGTACTTC.

The CDR3: CASSPSGLAGGGYEQYF. The CDR3 DNA is TGTGCCAGCTCACCTTCGGGACTAGCGGGAGGTGGCTACGAGCAGTACTTC. The chain links TRBV18 to TRBJ2-7; 15 bases fit TRBD2. CDR1 and CDR2 from the germline V gene are KGHSH and LQKENI. V shed 3 bases and J 3 bases; nucleotides not matched to a gene: 6. The CDR3 totals 17 residues.

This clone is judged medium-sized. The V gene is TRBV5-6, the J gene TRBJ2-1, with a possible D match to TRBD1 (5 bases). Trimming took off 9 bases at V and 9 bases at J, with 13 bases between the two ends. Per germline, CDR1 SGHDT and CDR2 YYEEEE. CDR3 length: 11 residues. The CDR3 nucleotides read TGTGCCACCACAGGATTGGGTGAGCAGTTCTTC. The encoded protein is CATTGLGEQFF.

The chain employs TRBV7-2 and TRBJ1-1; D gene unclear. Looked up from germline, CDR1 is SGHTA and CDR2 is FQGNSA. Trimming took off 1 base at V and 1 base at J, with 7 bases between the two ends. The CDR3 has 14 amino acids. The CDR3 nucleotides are TGTGCCAGCAGCTTAGGGGCACGGAACACTGAAGCTTTCTTT. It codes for CASSLGARNTEAFF.

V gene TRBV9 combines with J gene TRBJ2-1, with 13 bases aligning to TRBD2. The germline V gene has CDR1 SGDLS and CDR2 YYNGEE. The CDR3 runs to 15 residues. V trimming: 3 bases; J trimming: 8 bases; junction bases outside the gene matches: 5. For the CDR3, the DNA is TGTGCCAGCAGCGACCGGACTAGCGGGAGCGATGAGCAGTTCTTC. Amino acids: CASSDRTSGSDEQFF. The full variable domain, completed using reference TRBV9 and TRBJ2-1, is DSGVTQTPKHLITATGQRVTLRCSPRSGDLSVYWYQQSLDQGLQFLIQYYNGEERAKGNILERFSAQQFPDLHSELNLSSLELGDSALYFCASSDRTSGSDEQFFGPGTRLTVL.

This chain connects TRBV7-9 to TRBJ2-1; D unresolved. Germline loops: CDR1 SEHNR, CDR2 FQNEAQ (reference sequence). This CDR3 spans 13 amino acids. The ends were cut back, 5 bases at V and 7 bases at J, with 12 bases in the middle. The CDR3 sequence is CASSLPAVNEQFF. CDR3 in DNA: TGTGCCAGCAGCCTCCCGGCGGTAAATGAGCAGTTCTTC.

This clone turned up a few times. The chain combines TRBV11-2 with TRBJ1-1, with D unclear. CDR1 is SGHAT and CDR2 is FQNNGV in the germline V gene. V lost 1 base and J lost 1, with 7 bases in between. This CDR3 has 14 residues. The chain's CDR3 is CASSLGARNTEAFF. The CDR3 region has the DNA TGTGCCAGCAGCTTAGGGGCACGGAACACTGAAGCTTTCTTT.

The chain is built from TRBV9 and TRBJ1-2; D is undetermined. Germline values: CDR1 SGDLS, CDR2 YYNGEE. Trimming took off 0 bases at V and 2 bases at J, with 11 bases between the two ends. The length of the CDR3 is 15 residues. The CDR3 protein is CASSVDSGPNYGYTF. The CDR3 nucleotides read TGTGCCAGCAGCGTAGACAGTGGTCCCAACTATGGCTACACCTTC.

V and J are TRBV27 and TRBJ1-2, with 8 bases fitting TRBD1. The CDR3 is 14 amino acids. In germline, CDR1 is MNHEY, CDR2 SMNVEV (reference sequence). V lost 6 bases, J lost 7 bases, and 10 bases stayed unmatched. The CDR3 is CASSLDRGGRGYTF. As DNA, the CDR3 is TGTGCCAGCAGCCTAGACAGGGGAGGACGTGGCTACACCTTC.

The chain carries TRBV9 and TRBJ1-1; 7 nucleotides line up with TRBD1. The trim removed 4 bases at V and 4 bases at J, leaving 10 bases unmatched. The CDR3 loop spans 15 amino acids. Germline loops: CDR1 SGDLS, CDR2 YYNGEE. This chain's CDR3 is CASSPGGGWGTEAFF. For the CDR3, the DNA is TGTGCCAGCAGCCCAGGGGGAGGTTGGGGCACTGAAGCTTTCTTT.